This T cell receptor beta chain was observed in a study of Ad26.COV2.S vaccination and SARS-CoV-2 variants. At the level of the study: Vaccine-arm donor from the placebo-controlled COV1001 Ad26.COV2.S trial.

Treatment meaning: roughly 20 received Ad26.COV2.S at low or high dose, single or two shots; five or six received placebo; per-sample allocation not given. It was on day 63 after the first vaccine or placebo injection that samples were taken. Germline V lookup: CDR1 ENHRY, CDR2 SYGVKD. V trimming: 3 bases; J trimming: 0 bases; junction bases outside the gene matches: 2. The CDR3 loop spans 16 amino acids. Libraries were prepared by immunoSEQ multiplex PCR; TCRdb keeps only in-frame clonotypes and omits some of them. The repertoire includes 200,000 to 250,000 clones, approximately 90% of them detected once, and approximately 11% sits in the top ten.

The material was peripheral blood, obtained in a trial of Ad26.COV2.S vaccine versus placebo. V and J are TRBV10-3 and TRBJ1-5; 10 positions agree with TRBD1. This sequence was found in a person aged 18 to 59 who received the Ad26.COV2.S COVID-19 vaccine or a placebo. The CDR3 region is CAISDDRGPSNQPQHF. As DNA, the CDR3 is TGTGCCATCAGTGACGACAGGGGGCCTAGCAATCAGCCCCAGCATTTT.